This T cell receptor beta chain was sequenced in a study of blood T cell repertoires in COVID-19. Study summary: T cells, B-cell-depleted T cells, or PBMCs provided the cDNA or gDNA that served as material.

The table came from immunoSEQ multiplex PCR; TCRdb's copy has only in-frame clones and leaves some out. Of hundreds of thousands of clones listed, around 89% are singletons. With V trimmed by 3 bases and J by 3 bases, 8 bases remained unmatched. CDR1 is LNHDA and CDR2 is SQIVND in the germline V gene (reference sequence). The CDR3 covers 16 residues. The chain carries TRBV19 and TRBJ1-5; 7 bases agree with TRBD1. This receptor was identified in a woman aged 18-30 years with acute COVID-19. Sequenced: PBMCs or T cells enriched from blood (not recorded which). CDR3 nucleotide sequence: TGTGCCAGTAGTATTCCGACAGGGAGCCCCAATCAGCCCCAGCATTTT. It encodes CASSIPTGSPNQPQHF.